These T cell receptor beta chains were read from a single sample in a study of control samples from healthy donors and cancer patients. Repertoires were generated with immunoSEQ multiplex PCR, while TCRdb's copy carries only in-frame clones and drops some. The sample shows approximately 130,000 clones, around 87% of them seen only once. The sequenced material came from blood. The receptors stem from a man aged 55 to 70 in good health. CDR3s leave out the opening cysteine and the closing phenylalanine or tryptophan.

v_call: TRBV5-1
j_call: TRBJ2-3
cdr3_aa: ASSLADYTDTQY

v_call: TRBV28
j_call: TRBJ1-1
cdr3_aa: ASSLDLGRGERGTEAF

v_call: TRBV7-2
j_call: TRBJ1-6
cdr3_aa: ASSLNRAGSPLH

v_call: TRBV25-1
j_call: TRBJ1-4
cdr3_aa: ASSERQGYEKLF

v_call: TRBV18
j_call: TRBJ1-3
cdr3_aa: ASSPRDSGNTIY

v_call: TRBV7-2
j_call: TRBJ2-7
cdr3_aa: ASSLGAGGPYEQY

v_call: TRBV6-5
j_call: TRBJ1-6
cdr3_aa: ASSPSLPSPLH

v_call: TRBV27
j_call: TRBJ1-6
cdr3_aa: ASRPGESYNSPLH

v_call: TRBV7-3
j_call: TRBJ2-2
cdr3_aa: ASSPPAGELF

v_call: TRBV5-6
j_call: TRBJ1-1
cdr3_aa: ASSFSQMIEAF

v_call: TRBV7-9
j_call: TRBJ2-7
cdr3_aa: ASSLQWEQY

v_call: TRBV29-1
j_call: TRBJ2-5
cdr3_aa: SVAGFQGTRETQY

v_call: TRBV28
j_call: TRBJ1-2
cdr3_aa: ASSFTGDYGYT

v_call: TRBV9
j_call: TRBJ2-6
cdr3_aa: ASSVAGQDSGANVLT

v_call: TRBV7-7
j_call: TRBJ1-2
cdr3_aa: ASILPSGTGDYGYT

v_call: TRBV29-1
j_call: TRBJ2-7
cdr3_aa: SAGAGYEQY

v_call: TRBV30
j_call: TRBJ2-2
cdr3_aa: AWIRGAGTTGELF

v_call: TRBV3-1/TRBV3-2
j_call: TRBJ1-5
cdr3_aa: ASSRTGNNQPQH

v_call: TRBV15
j_call: TRBJ1-6
cdr3_aa: ATSSRGATYNSPLH

v_call: TRBV2
j_call: TRBJ2-2
cdr3_aa: ASSSGGAGELF

v_call: TRBV7-2
j_call: TRBJ1-2
cdr3_aa: ASSLGKHYGYT

v_call: TRBV27
j_call: TRBJ2-7
cdr3_aa: ASSLSNRAGYEQY

v_call: TRBV6-1
j_call: TRBJ1-4
cdr3_aa: ASSERFGATNEKLF

v_call: TRBV28
j_call: TRBJ2-7
cdr3_aa: ASSPGQGAYRGH

v_call: TRBV28
j_call: TRBJ1-3
cdr3_aa: ASSVGPLSGNTIY

v_call: TRBV6-5
j_call: TRBJ1-5
cdr3_aa: ASTGGGRTNQPQH

v_call: TRBV28
j_call: TRBJ1-2
cdr3_aa: ASSQMDRGLYGYT

v_call: TRBV18
j_call: TRBJ1-1
cdr3_aa: ASSLGTGSEAF

v_call: TRBV30
j_call: TRBJ2-2
cdr3_aa: AWSGARGLAGELF

v_call: TRBV20-1
j_call: TRBJ2-7
cdr3_aa: SASPDRVFSEQY

v_call: TRBV28
j_call: TRBJ2-7
cdr3_aa: ASSFRGTATYEQY

v_call: TRBV6-5
j_call: TRBJ1-1
cdr3_aa: ASSWTEAF

v_call: TRBV6-5
j_call: TRBJ2-2
cdr3_aa: ASTVGPGELF

v_call: TRBV7-2
j_call: TRBJ1-2
cdr3_aa: ASSLEAPFGQRHGYT

v_call: TRBV3-1/TRBV3-2
j_call: TRBJ2-7
cdr3_aa: ASSRGMLGFEQY

v_call: TRBV30
j_call: TRBJ2-5
cdr3_aa: AWSRQETQY

v_call: TRBV30
j_call: TRBJ1-3
cdr3_aa: AWSSGVGNTIY

v_call: TRBV10-3
j_call: TRBJ1-5
cdr3_aa: ATRTGENQPQH

v_call: TRBV4-2
j_call: TRBJ2-3
cdr3_aa: ASSLAGPFTDTQY

v_call: TRBV29-1
j_call: TRBJ2-3
cdr3_aa: SVAMTGSTDTQY

v_call: TRBV4-2
j_call: TRBJ2-2
cdr3_aa: ASGLPGLAGTGELF